This TCR beta chain was recorded in a study of early T cells in non-severe SARS-CoV-2 infection. For the study at large: Unpaired chains resulted from sequencing bulk RNA of unsorted whole blood.

CDR1 is DFQATT, CDR2 SNEGSKA, per germline (reference sequence). The CDR3 is made up of 16 amino acids. V shed 6 bases and J 0 bases; nucleotides not matched to a gene: 7. Molecules of cDNA were individually given unique molecular identifiers that were attached to them. MiXCR, run by TCRdb on the 5' RACE reads, gives a single entry per CDR3 protein. The repertoire holds about 49,000 distinct CDR3 sequences, with about 10% as singletons. The sequencing input was whole blood. This clonotype originated in an adult who was a healthcare worker with PCR-confirmed SARS-CoV-2 infection or an uninfected control (not recorded which). V gene TRBV20-1 combines with J gene TRBJ2-1, with 11 nucleotides matching TRBD1. This CDR3 reads CSASDRGRSSYNEQFF. CDR3 DNA: TGCAGTGCCTCGGACAGGGGGCGAAGCTCCTACAATGAGCAGTTCTTC.